This T cell receptor (beta chain) was retrieved from a study of T cell responses to AZD1222 COVID-19 vaccine. Investigators merged groups given second doses at roughly 4 or roughly 12 weeks. From germline, CDR1 is SGHDT and CDR2 YYEEEE. J gave up 7 bases and V 2 bases, and 11 bases lay outside the gene matches. The CDR3 is 15 residues long. Here immunoSEQ multiplex PCR was the method, and the copy in TCRdb shows in-frame clones only, minus some. The sample includes some 150,000 clones, approximately 90% seen only once; the top ten take around 1.8%. Sequencing used peripheral blood, obtained 28 days after the second AZD1222 dose. The source is an adult who received the AZD1222 COVID-19 vaccine. The chain joins TRBV5-6 to TRBJ2-5, with 7 nucleotides matching TRBD2. CDR3 bases: TGTGCCAGCAGCTTCTGGCTAGCAGGGAGGGGGACCCAGTACTTC. The encoded protein is CASSFWLAGRGTQYF.